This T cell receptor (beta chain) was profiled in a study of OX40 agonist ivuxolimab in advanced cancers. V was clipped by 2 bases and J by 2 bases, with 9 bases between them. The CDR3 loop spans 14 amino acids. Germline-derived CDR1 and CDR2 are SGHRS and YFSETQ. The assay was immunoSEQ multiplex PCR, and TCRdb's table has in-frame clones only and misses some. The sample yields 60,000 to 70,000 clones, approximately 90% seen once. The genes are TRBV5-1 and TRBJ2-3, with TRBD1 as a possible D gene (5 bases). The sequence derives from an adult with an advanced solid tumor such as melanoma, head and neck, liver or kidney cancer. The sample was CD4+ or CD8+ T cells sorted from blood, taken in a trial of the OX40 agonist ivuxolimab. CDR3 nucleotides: TGCGCCAGCAGCTTCACAGGAAACACAGATACGCAGTATTTT. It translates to CASSFTGNTDTQYF. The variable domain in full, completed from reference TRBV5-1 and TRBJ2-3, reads KAGVTQTPRYLIKTRGQQVTLSCSPISGHRSVSWYQQTPGQGLQFLFEYFSETQRNKGNFPGRFSGRQFSNSRSEMNVSTLELGDSALYLCASSFTGNTDTQYFGPGTRLTVL.